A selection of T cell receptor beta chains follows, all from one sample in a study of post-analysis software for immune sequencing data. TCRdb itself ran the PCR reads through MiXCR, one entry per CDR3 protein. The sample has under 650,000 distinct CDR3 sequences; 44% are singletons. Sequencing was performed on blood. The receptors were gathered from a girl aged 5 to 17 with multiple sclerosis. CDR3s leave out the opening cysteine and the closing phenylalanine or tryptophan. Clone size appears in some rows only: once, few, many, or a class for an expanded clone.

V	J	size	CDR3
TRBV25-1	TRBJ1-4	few	ASSEYKPGTGIFATNEKLF
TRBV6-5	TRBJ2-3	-	ASSYKGRSTDTQY
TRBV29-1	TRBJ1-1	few	SVTALTEAF
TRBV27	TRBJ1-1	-	ASSSGQLAEAF
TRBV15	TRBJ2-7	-	ATSRGGYEQY
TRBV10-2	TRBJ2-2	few	ATRLAGATGELF
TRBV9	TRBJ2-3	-	ASSQGLAEGDTQY
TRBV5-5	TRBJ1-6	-	ASSWGQDNSPLH
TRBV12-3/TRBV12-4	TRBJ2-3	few	ASSPIGVAGGDTDTQY
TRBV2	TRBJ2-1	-	ASRAQTSGGAVEQF
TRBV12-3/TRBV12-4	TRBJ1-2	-	ASSLTAMVTYGYT
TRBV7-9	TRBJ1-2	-	ASSPTEGGAGYGYT
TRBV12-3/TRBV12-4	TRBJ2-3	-	ASSSDGSTDTQY
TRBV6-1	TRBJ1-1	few	ASSALRSNTEAF
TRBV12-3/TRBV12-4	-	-	ASSLNPGQGYEQY
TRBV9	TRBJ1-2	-	ASSVNAGGYT
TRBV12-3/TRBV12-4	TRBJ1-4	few	ASSPGQGGRNEKLF
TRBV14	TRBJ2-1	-	ASSLTEIKYEQF
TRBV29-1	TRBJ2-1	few	SARDRVANEQF
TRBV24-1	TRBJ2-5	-	ATRDGQGGETQY
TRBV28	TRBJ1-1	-	ASSFTARGAF
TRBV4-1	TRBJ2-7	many	ASSLRDRSYEQY
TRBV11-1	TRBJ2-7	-	ASSLGSVGPYEQY
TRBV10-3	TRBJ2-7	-	AISESRTRTYEQY
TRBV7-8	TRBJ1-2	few	ASSLALQSAGYT
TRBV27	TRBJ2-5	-	ASGRNREETQY
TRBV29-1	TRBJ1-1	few	SVRRLLTGEDTEAF
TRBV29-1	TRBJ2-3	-	SVGEFLWGTDTQY
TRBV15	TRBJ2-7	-	ATSRGTSGRGYSYEQY
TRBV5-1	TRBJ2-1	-	ASSPTAMGEQF
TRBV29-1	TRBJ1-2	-	SVVGRGANYGYT
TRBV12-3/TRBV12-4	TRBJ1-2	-	ASSFPPGQGFYGYT
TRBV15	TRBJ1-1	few	ATSRLGDTEAF
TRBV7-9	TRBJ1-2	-	ASINGTDRLGGYT
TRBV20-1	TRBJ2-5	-	SARRYQGIGQETQY
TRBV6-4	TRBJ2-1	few	ASSEGEGEQF
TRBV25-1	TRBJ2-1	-	ASSPGTSVYNEQF
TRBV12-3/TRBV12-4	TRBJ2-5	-	ASSRVLGRGEQY
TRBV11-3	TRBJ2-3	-	ASSFAGLDTQY
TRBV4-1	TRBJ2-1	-	ASSQDWGNYNEQF
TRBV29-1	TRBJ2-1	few	SVATGTGVTYNEQF
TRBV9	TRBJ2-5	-	ASSVDRSETQY
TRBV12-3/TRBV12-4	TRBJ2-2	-	ASSFPGELF
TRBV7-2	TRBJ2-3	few	ASSPAAGGTDTQY
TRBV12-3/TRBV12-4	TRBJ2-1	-	ASILGLAGGGSYNEQF